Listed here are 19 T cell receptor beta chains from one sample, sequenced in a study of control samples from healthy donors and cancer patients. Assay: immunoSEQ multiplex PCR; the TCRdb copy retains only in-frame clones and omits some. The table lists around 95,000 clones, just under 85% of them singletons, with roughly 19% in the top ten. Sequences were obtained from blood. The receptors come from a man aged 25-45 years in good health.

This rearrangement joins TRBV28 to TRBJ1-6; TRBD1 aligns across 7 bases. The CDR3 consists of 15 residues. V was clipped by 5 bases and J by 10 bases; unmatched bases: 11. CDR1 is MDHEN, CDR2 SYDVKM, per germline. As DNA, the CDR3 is TGTGCCAGCAGTCCAAGGGACAGAGAGCGGTCACCCCTCCACTTT. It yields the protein CASSPRDRERSPLHF.

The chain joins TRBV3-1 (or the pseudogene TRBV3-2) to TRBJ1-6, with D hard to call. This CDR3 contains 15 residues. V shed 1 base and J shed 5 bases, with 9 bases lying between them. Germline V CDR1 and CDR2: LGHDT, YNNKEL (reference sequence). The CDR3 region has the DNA TGTGCCAGCAGCCAAGCCTCACGGCATAATTCACCCCTCCACTTT. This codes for CASSQASRHNSPLHF.

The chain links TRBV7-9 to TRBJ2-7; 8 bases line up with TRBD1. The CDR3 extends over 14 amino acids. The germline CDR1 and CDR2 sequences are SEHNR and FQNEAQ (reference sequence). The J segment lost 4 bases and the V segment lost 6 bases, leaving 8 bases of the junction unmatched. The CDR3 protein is CASRSGQGEYEQYF. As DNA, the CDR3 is TGTGCCAGCAGATCAGGACAGGGCGAGTACGAGCAGTACTTC.

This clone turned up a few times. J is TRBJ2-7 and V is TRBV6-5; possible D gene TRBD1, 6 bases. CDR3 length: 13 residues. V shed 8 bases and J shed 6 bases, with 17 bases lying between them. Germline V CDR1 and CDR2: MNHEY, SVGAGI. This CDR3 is CASGAGARLEQYF. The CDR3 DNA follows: TGTGCCAGCGGGGCAGGGGCGCGGCTCGAGCAGTACTTC.

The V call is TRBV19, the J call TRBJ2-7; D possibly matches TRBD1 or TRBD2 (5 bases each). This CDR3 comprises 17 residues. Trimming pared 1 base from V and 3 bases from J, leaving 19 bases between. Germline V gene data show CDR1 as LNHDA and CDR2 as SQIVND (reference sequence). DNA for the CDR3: TGTGCCAGTAGTATAGTCATCGCAGGGACCATCCGCTACGAGCAGTACTTC. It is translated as CASSIVIAGTIRYEQYF.

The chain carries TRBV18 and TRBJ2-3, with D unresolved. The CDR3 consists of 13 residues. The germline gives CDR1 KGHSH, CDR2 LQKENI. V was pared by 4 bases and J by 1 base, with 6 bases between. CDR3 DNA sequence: TGTGCCAGCTCACGTTCTGGCACAGATACGCAGTATTTT. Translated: CASSRSGTDTQYF.

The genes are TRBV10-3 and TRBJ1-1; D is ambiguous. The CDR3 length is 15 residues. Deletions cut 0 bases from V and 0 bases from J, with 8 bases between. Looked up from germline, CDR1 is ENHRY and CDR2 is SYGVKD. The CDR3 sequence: CAISESIIMNTEAFF. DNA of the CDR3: TGTGCCATCAGTGAGTCGATAATAATGAACACTGAAGCTTTCTTT.

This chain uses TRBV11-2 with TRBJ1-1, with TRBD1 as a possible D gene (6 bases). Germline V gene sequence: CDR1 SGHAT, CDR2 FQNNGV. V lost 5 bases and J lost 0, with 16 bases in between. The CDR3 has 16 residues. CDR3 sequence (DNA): TGTGCCAGCAGCGCTTTAGGGGGGGTCTTGAACACTGAAGCTTTCTTT. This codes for CASSALGGVLNTEAFF.

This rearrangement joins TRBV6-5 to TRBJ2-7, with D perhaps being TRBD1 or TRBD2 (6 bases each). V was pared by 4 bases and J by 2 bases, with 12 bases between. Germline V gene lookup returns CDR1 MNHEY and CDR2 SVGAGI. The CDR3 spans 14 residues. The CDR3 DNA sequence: TGTGCCAGCAGTTTAGAGGGGGGAACCTACGAGCAGTACTTC. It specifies CASSLEGGTYEQYF.

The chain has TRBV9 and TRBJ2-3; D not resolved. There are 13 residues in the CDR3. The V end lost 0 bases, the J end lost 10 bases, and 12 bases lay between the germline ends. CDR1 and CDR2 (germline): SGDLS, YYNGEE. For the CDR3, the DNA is TGTGCCAGCAGCGTAGCCGGTAATTCTGCGCAGTATTTT. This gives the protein CASSVAGNSAQYF.

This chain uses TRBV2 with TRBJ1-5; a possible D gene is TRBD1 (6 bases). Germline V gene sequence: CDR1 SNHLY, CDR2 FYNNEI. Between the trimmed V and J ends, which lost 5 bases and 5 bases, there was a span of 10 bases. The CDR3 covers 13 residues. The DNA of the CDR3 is TGTGCCAGCAGTCGGGACATCGATCAGCCCCAGCATTTT. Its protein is CASSRDIDQPQHF.

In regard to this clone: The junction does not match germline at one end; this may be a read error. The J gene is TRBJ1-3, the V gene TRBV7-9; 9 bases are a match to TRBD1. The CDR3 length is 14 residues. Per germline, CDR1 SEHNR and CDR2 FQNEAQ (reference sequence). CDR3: CASSPTGGGNIIYF. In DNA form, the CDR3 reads TGTGCCAGCAGTCCGACAGGGGGTGGAAACATCATATATTTT.

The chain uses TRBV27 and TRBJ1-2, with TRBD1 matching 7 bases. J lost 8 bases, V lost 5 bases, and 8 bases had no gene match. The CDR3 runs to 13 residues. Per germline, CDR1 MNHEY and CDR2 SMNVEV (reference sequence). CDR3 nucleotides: TGTGCCAGCAGTCACCGACAGGGCGGGGGCTACACCTTC. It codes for CASSHRQGGGYTF.

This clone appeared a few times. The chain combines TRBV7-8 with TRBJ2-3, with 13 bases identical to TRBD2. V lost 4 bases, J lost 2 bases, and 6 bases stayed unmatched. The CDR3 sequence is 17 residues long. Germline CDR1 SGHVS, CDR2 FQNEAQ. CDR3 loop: CASSSGLAGHPTDTQYF. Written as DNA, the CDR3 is TGTGCCAGCAGCTCGGGACTAGCGGGGCACCCCACAGATACGCAGTATTTT.

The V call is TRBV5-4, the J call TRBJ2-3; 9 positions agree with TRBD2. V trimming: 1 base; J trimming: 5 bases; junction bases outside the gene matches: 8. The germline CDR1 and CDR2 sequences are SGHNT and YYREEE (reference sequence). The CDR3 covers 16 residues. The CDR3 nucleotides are TGTGCCAGCAGCTTGAAGACTAGCGGAGTACAAGATACGCAGTATTTT. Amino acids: CASSLKTSGVQDTQYF.

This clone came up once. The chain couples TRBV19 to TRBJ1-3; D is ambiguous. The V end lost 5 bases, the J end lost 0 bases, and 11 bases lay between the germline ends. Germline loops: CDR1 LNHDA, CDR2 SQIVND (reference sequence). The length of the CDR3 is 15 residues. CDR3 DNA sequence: TGTGCCAGTAGTCCACTGGCGAGCTCTGGAAACACCATATATTTT. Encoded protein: CASSPLASSGNTIYF.

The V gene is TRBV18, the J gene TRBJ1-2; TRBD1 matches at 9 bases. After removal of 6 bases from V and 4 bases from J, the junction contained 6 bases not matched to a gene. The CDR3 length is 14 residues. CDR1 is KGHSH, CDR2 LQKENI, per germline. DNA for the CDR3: TGTGCCAGCTCTCCCGGGACAGGGAGCTATGGCTACACCTTC. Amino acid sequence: CASSPGTGSYGYTF.

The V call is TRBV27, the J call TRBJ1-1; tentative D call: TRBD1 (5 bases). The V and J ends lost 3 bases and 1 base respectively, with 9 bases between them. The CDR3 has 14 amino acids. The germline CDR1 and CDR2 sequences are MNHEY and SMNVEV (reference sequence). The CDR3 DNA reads TGTGCCAGCAGTTTCCGGGGGGAGAACACTGAAGCTTTCTTT. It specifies CASSFRGENTEAFF.

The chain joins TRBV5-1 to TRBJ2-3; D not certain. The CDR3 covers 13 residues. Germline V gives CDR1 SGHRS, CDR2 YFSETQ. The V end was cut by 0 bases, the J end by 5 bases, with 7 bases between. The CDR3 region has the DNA TGCGCCAGCAGCTTGGTCGTTCAAGATACGCAGTATTTT. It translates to CASSLVVQDTQYF.